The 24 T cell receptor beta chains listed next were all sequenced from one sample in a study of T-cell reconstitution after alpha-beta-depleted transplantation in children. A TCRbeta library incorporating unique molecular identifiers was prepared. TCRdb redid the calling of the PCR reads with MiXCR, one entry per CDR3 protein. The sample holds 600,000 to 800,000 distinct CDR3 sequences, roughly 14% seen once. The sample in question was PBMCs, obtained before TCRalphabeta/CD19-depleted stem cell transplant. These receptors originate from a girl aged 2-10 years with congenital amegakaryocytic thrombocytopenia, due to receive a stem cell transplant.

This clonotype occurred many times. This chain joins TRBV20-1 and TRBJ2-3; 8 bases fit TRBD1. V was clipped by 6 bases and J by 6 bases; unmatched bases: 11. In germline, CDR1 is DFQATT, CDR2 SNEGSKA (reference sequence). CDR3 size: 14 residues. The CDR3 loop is CSATGTGQGDTQYF. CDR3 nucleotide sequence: TGCAGTGCAACCGGGACAGGCCAGGGGGATACGCAGTATTTT.

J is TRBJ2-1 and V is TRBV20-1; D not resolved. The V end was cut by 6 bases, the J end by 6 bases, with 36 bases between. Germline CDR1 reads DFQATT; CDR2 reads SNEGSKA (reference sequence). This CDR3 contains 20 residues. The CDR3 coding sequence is TGCAGTGCCAAAAGAGTTACGGAAGCGAGAGATCGAACCTTTGTCAATGAGCAGTTCTTC. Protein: CSAKRVTEARDRTFVNEQFF.

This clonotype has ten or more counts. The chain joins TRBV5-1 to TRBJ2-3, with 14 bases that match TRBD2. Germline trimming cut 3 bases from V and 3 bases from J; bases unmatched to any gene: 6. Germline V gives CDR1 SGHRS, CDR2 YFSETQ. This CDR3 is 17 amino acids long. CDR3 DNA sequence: TGCGCCAGCAGCTCGGGACTAGCGGGAGTCAGTACAGATACGCAGTATTTT. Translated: CASSSGLAGVSTDTQYF.

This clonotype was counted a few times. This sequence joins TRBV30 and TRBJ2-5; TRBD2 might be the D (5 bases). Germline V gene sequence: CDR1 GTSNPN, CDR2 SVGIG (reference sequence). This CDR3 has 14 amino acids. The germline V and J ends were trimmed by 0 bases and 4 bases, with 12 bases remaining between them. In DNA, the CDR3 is TGTGCCTGGAGTGTATCAGTGGGAGTAGAGACCCAGTACTTC. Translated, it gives CAWSVSVGVETQYF.

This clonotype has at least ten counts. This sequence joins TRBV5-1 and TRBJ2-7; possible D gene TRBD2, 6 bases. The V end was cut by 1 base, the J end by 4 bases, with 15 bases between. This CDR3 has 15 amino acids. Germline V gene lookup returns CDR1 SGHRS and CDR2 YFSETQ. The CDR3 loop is CASSLNRGGKYEQYF. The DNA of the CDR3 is TGCGCCAGCAGCTTGAATCGCGGAGGGAAATACGAGCAGTACTTC. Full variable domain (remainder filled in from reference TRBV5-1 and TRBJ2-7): KAGVTQTPRYLIKTRGQQVTLSCSPISGHRSVSWYQQTPGQGLQFLFEYFSETQRNKGNFPGRFSGRQFSNSRSEMNVSTLELGDSALYLCASSLNRGGKYEQYFGPGTRLTVT.

CDR3 DNA: TGTGCCAGCAGTGAAAGAGGGGCGAACACCGGGGAGCTGTTTTTT. Residues: CASSERGANTGELFF. V and J are TRBV2 and TRBJ2-2; possibly TRBD1 or TRBD2 for D (5 bases each). Between the trimmed V and J ends, which lost 2 bases and 0 bases, there was a span of 7 bases. Germline V gives CDR1 SNHLY, CDR2 FYNNEI. This CDR3 spans 15 amino acids.

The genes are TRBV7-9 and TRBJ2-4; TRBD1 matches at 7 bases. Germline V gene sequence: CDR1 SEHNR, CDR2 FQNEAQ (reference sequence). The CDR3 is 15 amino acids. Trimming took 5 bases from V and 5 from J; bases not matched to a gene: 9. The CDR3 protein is CASSRTRDRQNIQYF. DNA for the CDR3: TGTGCCAGCAGCCGGACCCGGGACAGACAAAACATTCAGTACTTC.

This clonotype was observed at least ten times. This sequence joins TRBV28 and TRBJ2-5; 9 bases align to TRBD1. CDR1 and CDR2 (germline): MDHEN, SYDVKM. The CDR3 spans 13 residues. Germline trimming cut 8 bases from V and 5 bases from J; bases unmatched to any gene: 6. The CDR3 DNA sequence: TGTGCCAGCGGGACAGGGTATTTCGAGACCCAGTACTTC. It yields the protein CASGTGYFETQYF. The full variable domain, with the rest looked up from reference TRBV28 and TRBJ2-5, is DVKVTQSSRYLVKRTGEKVFLECVQDMDHENMFWYRQDPGLGLRLIYFSYDVKMKEKGDIPEGYSVSREKKERFSLILESASTNQTSMYLCASGTGYFETQYFGPGTRLLVL.

The CDR3 DNA is TGCAGCGTTGAAGACTACGACGGGCAGTACTTC. It is translated as CSVEDYDGQYF. V and J are TRBV29-1 and TRBJ2-7; D unclear. Germline lookup yields CDR1 SQVTM and CDR2 ANQGSEA. Trimming took 0 bases from V and 9 from J, leaving 9 bases between them. The CDR3 runs to 11 residues.

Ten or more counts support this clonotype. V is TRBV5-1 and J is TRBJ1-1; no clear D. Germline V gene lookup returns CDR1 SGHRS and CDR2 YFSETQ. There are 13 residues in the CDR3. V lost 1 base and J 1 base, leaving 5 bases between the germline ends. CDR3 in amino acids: CASSLWPNTEAFF. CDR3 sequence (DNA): TGCGCCAGCAGCTTGTGGCCGAACACTGAAGCTTTCTTT.

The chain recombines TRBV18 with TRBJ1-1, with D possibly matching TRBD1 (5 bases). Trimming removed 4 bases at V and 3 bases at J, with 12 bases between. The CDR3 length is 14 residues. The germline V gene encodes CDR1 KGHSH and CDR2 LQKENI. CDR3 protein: CASSLRWDDTEAFF. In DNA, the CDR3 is TGTGCCAGCTCACTAAGGTGGGACGACACTGAAGCTTTCTTT.

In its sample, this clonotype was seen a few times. The CDR3 DNA sequence: TGTGCCAGCAGCTTTATGCCTGGCTCCTACAATGAGCAGTTCTTC. It encodes CASSFMPGSYNEQFF. The V call is TRBV5-6, the J call TRBJ2-1; no reliable D call. CDR1 SGHDT and CDR2 YYEEEE come from the germline V gene. This CDR3 comprises 15 residues. Trimming pared 2 bases from V and 0 bases from J, leaving 9 bases between.

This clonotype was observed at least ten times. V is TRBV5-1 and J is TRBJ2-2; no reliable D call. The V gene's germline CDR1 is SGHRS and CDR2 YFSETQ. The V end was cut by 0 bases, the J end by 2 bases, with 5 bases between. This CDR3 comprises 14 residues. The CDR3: CASSLDSNTGELFF. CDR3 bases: TGCGCCAGCAGCTTGGACAGCAACACCGGGGAGCTGTTTTTT. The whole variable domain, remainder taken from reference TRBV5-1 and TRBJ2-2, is KAGVTQTPRYLIKTRGQQVTLSCSPISGHRSVSWYQQTPGQGLQFLFEYFSETQRNKGNFPGRFSGRQFSNSRSEMNVSTLELGDSALYLCASSLDSNTGELFFGEGSRLTVL.

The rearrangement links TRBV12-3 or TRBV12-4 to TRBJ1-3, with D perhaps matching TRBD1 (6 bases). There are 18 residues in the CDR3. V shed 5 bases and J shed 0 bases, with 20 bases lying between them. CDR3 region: CASSHPGGLGGSGNTIYF. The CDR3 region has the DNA TGTGCCAGCAGTCACCCCGGGGGGTTAGGGGGCTCTGGAAACACCATATATTTT.

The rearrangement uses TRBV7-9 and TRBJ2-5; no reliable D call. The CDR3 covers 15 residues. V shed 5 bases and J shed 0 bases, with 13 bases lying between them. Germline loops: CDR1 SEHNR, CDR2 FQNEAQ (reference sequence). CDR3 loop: CASSLLDSYQETQYF. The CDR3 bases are TGTGCCAGCAGCCTATTGGATTCGTACCAAGAGACCCAGTACTTC.

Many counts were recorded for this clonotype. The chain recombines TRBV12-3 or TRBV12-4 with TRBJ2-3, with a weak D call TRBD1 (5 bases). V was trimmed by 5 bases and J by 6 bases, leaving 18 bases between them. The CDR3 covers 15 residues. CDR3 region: CASSHRPPSGDTQYF. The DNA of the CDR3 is TGTGCCAGCAGTCATAGACCCCCCTCAGGGGATACGCAGTATTTT.

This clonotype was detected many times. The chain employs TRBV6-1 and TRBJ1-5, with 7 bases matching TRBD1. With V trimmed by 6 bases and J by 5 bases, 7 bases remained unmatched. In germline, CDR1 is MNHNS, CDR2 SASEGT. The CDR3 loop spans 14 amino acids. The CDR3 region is CASSHRGTDQPQHF. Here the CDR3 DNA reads TGTGCCAGCAGCCACAGGGGAACGGATCAGCCCCAGCATTTT.

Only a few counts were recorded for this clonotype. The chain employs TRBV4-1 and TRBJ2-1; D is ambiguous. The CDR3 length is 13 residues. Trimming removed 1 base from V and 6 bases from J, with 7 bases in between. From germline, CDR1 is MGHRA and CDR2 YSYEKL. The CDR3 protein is CASSQGNPNEQFF. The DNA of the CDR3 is TGCGCCAGCAGCCAAGGGAACCCCAATGAGCAGTTCTTC.

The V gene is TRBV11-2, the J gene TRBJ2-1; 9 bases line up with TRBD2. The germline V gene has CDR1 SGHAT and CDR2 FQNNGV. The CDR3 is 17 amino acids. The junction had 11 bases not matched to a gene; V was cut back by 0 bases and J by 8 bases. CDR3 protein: CASSLEIMGGRAYEQFF. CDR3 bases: TGTGCCAGCAGCTTAGAAATTATGGGCGGGAGGGCCTATGAGCAGTTCTTC.

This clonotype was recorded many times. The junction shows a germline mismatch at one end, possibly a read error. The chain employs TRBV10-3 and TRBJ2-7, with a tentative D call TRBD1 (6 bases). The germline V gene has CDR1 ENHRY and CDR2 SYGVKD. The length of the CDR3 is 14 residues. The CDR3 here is CAIGEPGHTYEQYF. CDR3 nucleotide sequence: TGTGCCATCGGTGAACCGGGACATACCTACGAGCAGTACTTC.

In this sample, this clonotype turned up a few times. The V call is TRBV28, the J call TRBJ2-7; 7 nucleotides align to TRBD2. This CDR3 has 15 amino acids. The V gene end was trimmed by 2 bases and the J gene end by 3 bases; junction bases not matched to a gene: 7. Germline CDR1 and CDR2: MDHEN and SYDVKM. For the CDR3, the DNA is TGTGCCAGCAGTTTAAGGGGAGGGCCAATCTACGAGCAGTACTTC. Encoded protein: CASSLRGGPIYEQYF.

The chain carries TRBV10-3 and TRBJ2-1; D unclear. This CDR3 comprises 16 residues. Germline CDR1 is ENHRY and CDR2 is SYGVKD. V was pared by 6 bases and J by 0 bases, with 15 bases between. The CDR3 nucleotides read TGTGCCATCAGAGGCGCTCTGATAGCCTCCTACAATGAGCAGTTCTTC. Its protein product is CAIRGALIASYNEQFF.

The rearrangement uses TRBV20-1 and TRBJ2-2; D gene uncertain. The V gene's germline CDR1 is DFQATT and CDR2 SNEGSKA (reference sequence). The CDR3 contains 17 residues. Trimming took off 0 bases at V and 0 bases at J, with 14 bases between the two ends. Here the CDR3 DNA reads TGCAGTGCTAGAGATGCGGCGTCGGCAGCGAACACCGGGGAGCTGTTTTTT. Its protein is CSARDAASAANTGELFF.

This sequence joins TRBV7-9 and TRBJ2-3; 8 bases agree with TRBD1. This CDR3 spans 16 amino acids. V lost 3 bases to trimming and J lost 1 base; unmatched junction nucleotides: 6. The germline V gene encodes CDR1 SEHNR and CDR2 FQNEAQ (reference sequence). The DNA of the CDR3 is TGTGCCAGCAGCTTGAAACCGGACAGGGGCACAGATACGCAGTATTTT. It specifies CASSLKPDRGTDTQYF.